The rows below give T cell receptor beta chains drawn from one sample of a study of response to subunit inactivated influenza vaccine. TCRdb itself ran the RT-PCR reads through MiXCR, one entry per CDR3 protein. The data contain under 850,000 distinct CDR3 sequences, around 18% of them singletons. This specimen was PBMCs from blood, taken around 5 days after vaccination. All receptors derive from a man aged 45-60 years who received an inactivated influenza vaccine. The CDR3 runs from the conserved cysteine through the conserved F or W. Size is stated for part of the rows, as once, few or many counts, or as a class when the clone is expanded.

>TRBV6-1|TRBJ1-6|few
CASTLGQGNSPLHF
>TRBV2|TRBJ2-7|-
CASSPMPGLAGPYEQYF
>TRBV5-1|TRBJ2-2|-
CASSLEWNTGELFF
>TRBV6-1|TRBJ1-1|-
CATRGQGLREAFF
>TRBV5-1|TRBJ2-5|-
CASSTAGQETQYF
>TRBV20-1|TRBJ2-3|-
CSASRGNLGTDTQYF
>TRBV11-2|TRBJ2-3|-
CASSLGDRGTRDTQYF
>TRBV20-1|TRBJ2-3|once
CSARDRENTQYF
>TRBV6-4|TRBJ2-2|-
CASSVRAVNTGELFF
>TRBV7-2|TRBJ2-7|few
CASSLAAGVGVGSYEQYF
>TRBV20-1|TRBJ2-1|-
CSARGAQRGSYNEQFF
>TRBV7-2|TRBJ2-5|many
CASSQRDFQETQYF
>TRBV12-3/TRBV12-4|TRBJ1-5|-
CASSFGVSGYHQPQHF
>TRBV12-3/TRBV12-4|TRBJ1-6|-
CASSLGGFTPLHF